Each of the 4 T cell receptor beta chains below was sequenced from the same sample in a study of spatial heterogeneity in lung cancer. General study results and limits: Tumoral mutation counts were tracked by counts of expanded intratumoral alpha and beta TCRs.

No cognate antigen is known for these TCRs. As to time point: sample taken at primary tumor resection. TCRdb fed the 5' RACE reads into MiXCR, producing one record per CDR3 protein. The sample lists approximately 9,400 distinct CDR3 sequences; over 9.5% were seen once. This sample comprised lung tumor tissue, obtained at surgery. Receptor source: a female donor with early-stage non-small cell lung cancer.

The V gene is TRBV27, the J gene TRBJ1-1; D is unresolved. Germline loops: CDR1 MNHEY, CDR2 SMNVEV (reference sequence). The CDR3 loop spans 15 amino acids. Trimming stripped 5 bases from V and 0 bases from J, with 13 bases between. In nucleotides, the CDR3 is TGTGCCAGCAGTGGCAGGCACGTCATGAACACTGAAGCTTTCTTT. This gives the protein CASSGRHVMNTEAFF.

This clonotype was detected only a few times. The chain recombines TRBV6-5 with TRBJ2-3, with a tentative D call TRBD2 (6 bases). Trimming cost V 8 bases and J 4 bases, with 22 bases left between them. CDR1 and CDR2 from the germline V gene are MNHEY and SVGAGI. The CDR3 runs 16 residues. The CDR3 here is CASLPWPSALPDTQYF. Written as DNA, the CDR3 is TGTGCCAGCCTCCCCTGGCCTAGCGCTTTACCAGATACGCAGTATTTT.

Many counts were recorded for this clonotype. The chain recombines TRBV28 with TRBJ2-5; 7 bases map to TRBD2. The germline CDR1 and CDR2 sequences are MDHEN and SYDVKM. The CDR3 loop spans 13 amino acids. Unmatched junction bases numbered 7, after V lost 7 bases and J lost 5 bases. In DNA, the CDR3 is TGTGCCAGCACTCCGGGAGGCTGGGAGACCCAGTACTTC. This sequence encodes CASTPGGWETQYF. The complete variable domain, with remaining parts taken from reference TRBV28 and TRBJ2-5, reads DVKVTQSSRYLVKRTGEKVFLECVQDMDHENMFWYRQDPGLGLRLIYFSYDVKMKEKGDIPEGYSVSREKKERFSLILESASTNQTSMYLCASTPGGWETQYFGPGTRLLVL.

This clonotype was seen repeatedly, ten times or more. The J gene is TRBJ1-2, the V gene TRBV30, with D tentatively TRBD1 (5 bases). Deletions cut 0 bases from V and 4 bases from J, with 9 bases between. CDR1 GTSNPN and CDR2 SVGIG come from the germline V gene (reference sequence). This CDR3 spans 13 amino acids. This CDR3 reads CAWSVRDGYGYTF. The CDR3 DNA reads as TGTGCCTGGAGTGTACGGGACGGCTATGGCTACACCTTC.